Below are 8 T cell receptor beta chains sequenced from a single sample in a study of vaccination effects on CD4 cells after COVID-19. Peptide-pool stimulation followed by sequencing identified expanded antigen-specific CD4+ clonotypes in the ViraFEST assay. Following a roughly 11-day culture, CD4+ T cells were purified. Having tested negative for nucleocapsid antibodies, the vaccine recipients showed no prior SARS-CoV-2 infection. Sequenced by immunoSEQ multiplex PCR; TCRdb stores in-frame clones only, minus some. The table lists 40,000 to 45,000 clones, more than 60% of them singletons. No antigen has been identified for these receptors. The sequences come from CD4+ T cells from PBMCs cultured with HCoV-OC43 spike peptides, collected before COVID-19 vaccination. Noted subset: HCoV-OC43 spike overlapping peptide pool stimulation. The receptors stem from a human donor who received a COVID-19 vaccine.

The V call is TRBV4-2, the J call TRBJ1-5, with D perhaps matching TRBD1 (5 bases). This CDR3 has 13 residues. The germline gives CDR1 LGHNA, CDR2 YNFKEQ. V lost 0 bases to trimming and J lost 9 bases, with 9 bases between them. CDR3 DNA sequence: TGTGCCAGCAGCCAAGATAGGGACCGGCCCCAGCATTTT. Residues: CASSQDRDRPQHF.

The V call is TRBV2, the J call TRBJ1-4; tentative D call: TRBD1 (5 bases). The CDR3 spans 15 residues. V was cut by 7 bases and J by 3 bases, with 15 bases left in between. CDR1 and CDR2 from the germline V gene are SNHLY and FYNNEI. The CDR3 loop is CASKTAPAANEKLFF. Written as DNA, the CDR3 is TGTGCCAGCAAGACAGCCCCCGCAGCTAATGAAAAACTGTTTTTT.

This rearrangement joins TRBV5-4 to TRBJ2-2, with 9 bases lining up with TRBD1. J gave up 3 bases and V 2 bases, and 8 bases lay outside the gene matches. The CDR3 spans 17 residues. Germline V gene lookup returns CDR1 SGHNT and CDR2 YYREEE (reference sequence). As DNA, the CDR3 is TGTGCCAGCAGCTTTCAAGCCGGGACAGGGTACACCGGGGAGCTGTTTTTT. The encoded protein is CASSFQAGTGYTGELFF.

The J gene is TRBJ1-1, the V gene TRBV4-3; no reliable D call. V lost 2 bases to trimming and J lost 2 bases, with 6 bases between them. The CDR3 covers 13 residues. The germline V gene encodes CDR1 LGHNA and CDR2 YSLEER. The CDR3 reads CASSQMYNTEAFF. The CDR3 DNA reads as TGCGCCAGCAGCCAAATGTACAACACTGAAGCTTTCTTT.

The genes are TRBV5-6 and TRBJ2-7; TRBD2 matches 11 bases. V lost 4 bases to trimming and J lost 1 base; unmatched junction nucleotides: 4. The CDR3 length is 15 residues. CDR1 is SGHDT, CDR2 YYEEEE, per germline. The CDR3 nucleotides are TGTGCCAGCAGCCAGCGACTAGCGGGGTCCTACGAGCAGTACTTC. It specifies CASSQRLAGSYEQYF.

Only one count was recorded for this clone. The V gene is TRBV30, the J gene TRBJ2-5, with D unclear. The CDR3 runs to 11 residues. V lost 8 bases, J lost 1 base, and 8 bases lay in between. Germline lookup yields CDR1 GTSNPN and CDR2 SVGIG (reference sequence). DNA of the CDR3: TGTGCCGTCCGGGCCCAAGAGACCCAGTACTTC. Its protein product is CAVRAQETQYF.

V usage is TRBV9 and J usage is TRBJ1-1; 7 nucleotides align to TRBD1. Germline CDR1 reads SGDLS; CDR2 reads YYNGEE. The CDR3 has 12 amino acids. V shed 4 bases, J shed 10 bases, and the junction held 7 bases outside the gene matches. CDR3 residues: CASSRPTGPAFF. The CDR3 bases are TGTGCCAGCAGCAGACCGACAGGGCCAGCTTTCTTT. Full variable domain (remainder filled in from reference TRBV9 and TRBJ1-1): DSGVTQTPKHLITATGQRVTLRCSPRSGDLSVYWYQQSLDQGLQFLIQYYNGEERAKGNILERFSAQQFPDLHSELNLSSLELGDSALYFCASSRPTGPAFFGQGTRLTVV.

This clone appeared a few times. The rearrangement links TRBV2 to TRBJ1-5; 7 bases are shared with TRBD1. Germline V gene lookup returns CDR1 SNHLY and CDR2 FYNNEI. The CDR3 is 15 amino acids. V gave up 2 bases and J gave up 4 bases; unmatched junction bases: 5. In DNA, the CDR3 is TGTGCCAGCAGTGAAAGTGGGGACAGAAATCAGCCCCAGCATTTT. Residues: CASSESGDRNQPQHF.